The clone carrying this T cell receptor (delta chain) was seen a few times. These data belong to a study of gamma-delta chains in newborns, infants, children. Study-wide background: Microbial exposure reportedly drives polyclonal innate γδ T cell expansion after birth.

TCRdb applied CATT to the reads for clone calling. This table has fewer than 12,000 delta-chain clones, around 8.2% appearing once. The CDR3 extends over 22 amino acids. Trimming at V came to 0 bases and at J to 0 bases, leaving 11 bases not matched to a gene. Germline V gene data show CDR1 as GEAIGNYY and CDR2 as EKD. This receptor was identified in a child who was a newborn, infant or young child, either healthy, febrile or measles-vaccinated (not recorded which). The sequenced sample was blood. This sequence joins TRDV2 and TRDJ3; 12 nucleotides align to TRDD3. This CDR3 is CACDTIGTGGYYRSWDTRQMFF. In DNA form, the CDR3 reads TGTGCCTGTGACACCATCGGAACTGGGGGATACTACCGCTCCTGGGACACCCGACAGATGTTTTTC.